This T cell receptor (beta chain) was identified in a study of blood T cell repertoires in COVID-19. About the research overall: The origin of the acute and convalescent COVID-19 samples was the United States, Italy and Spain.

Sequenced by immunoSEQ multiplex PCR; TCRdb stores in-frame clones only, minus some. The table has approximately 240,000 clones, 75% to 85% seen once. V was trimmed by 0 bases and J by 4 bases, leaving 13 bases between them. Germline V lookup: CDR1 SGHRS, CDR2 YFSETQ. CDR3 length equals 15 residues. This TCR derives from a middle-aged woman who had recovered from COVID-19. The chain joins TRBV5-1 to TRBJ1-1; no clear D gene. Sequencing was carried out using peripheral blood. The CDR3, as DNA: TGCGCCAGCAGCTTGGCCCCCGGAACGGGCACTGAAGCTTTCTTT. It translates to CASSLAPGTGTEAFF.